Listed here are 5 T cell receptor beta chains from one sample, sequenced in a study of cytotoxic CD8 clonotypes in ibrutinib-treated CLL. TCRdb keeps only in-frame clones here, not all; method: immunoSEQ multiplex PCR. The sample carries tens of thousands of clones, over 60% recorded once. Sequencing used PBMCs, obtained after 24 months of ibrutinib treatment. The receptor set was obtained from a human donor with chronic lymphocytic leukemia.

The chain recombines TRBV7-8 with TRBJ2-1; D unclear. CDR3 length: 14 residues. Germline V gene sequence: CDR1 SGHVS, CDR2 FQNEAQ. V lost 0 bases, J lost 5 bases, and 8 bases lay in between. CDR3 amino acids: CASSLALFNNEQFF. The CDR3 DNA sequence: TGTGCCAGCAGCTTAGCTCTCTTCAACAATGAGCAGTTCTTC.

The rearrangement joins TRBV11-2 to TRBJ2-3; no definite D call. The germline V gene has CDR1 SGHAT and CDR2 FQNNGV. CDR3 length: 12 residues. V lost 3 bases, J lost 4 bases, and 5 bases lay in between. CDR3: CASSFNPDTQYF. CDR3 nucleotides: TGTGCCAGCAGCTTCAATCCAGATACGCAGTATTTT.

This clone has just a few counts. The chain is built from TRBV2 and TRBJ1-1, with D uncertain. The V gene lost 5 bases and the J gene lost 3 bases, with 10 bases spanning the gap. The CDR3 consists of 13 residues. CDR1 is SNHLY and CDR2 is FYNNEI in the germline V gene. The CDR3 loop is CASSRQPHTEAFF. In DNA, the CDR3 is TGTGCCAGCAGTCGACAACCCCACACTGAAGCTTTCTTT. Using reference TRBV2 and TRBJ1-1 for the parts outside the CDR3, the full variable domain is EPEVTQTPSHQVTQMGQEVILRCVPISNHLYFYWYRQILGQKVEFLVSFYNNEISEKSEIFDDQFSVERPDGSNFTLKIRSTKLEDSAMYFCASSRQPHTEAFFGQGTRLTVV.

The chain joins TRBV5-4 to TRBJ2-5, with D unresolved. The CDR3 length is 15 residues. V lost 1 base and J lost 5, with 15 bases in between. CDR1 SGHNT and CDR2 YYREEE come from the germline V gene (reference sequence). The CDR3 region is CASSLSLDPFETQYF. CDR3 nucleotides: TGTGCCAGCAGCTTGTCCCTAGACCCCTTTGAGACCCAGTACTTC.

This chain joins TRBV27 and TRBJ2-1, with D possibly matching TRBD1 (6 bases). Germline CDR1 reads MNHEY; CDR2 reads SMNVEV (reference sequence). The CDR3 runs to 15 residues. Trimming removed 2 bases at V and 6 bases at J, with 14 bases between. DNA of the CDR3: TGTGCCAGCAGTTTAAGAACAGGGCTCGGCAATGAGCAGTTCTTC. Its translation: CASSLRTGLGNEQFF.